The 28 T cell receptor beta chains below come from one sample, sequenced in a study of T cells in Graves' hyperthyroidism and ophthalmopathy (dated 2019 in TCRdb). Library creation used multiplex PCR. This sample was sequenced with an Illumina HiSeq 2000. The TCR beta CDR3 regions were amplified from RNA transcripts. For the first round of RT-PCR on the TCR CDR3, the HTBI primer set was used together with the Qiagen OneStep RT-PCR kit. TCRdb cleaned the public reads at Q25 with fastp, built clones with MiXCR and kept in-frame beta chains. Each CDR3 protein appears once, grouped with its most common genes and DNA. A total of about 360,000 distinct CDR3 sequences appear in this sample, 19% of them only once. The top ten clonotypes cover 3% to 4.5% of the sample. Sequenced material: blood. All receptors derive from a woman under 30 with Graves' hyperthyroidism.

This clonotype has ten or more counts. The chain recombines TRBV12-3 or TRBV12-4 with TRBJ1-1; no clear D gene. The CDR3 has 12 residues. The germline V and J ends were trimmed by 3 bases and 3 bases, with 5 bases remaining between them. CDR3: CASSFADTEAFF. CDR3 nucleotides: TGTGCCAGCAGTTTCGCGGACACTGAAGCTTTCTTT.

The chain recombines TRBV5-5 with TRBJ2-7; D is possibly TRBD1 (5 bases). Trimming stripped 1 base from V and 7 bases from J, with 15 bases between. CDR1 SGHKS and CDR2 YYEKEE come from the germline V gene (reference sequence). The CDR3 consists of 14 residues. CDR3 loop: CASSLLSGRREQYF. DNA for the CDR3: TGTGCCAGCAGCTTGCTTTCAGGGCGAAGGGAGCAGTACTTC.

This clonotype has a count of ten or more. The chain has TRBV19 and TRBJ2-5; 9 nucleotides align to TRBD2. CDR3 size: 16 residues. The V and J ends lost 3 bases and 1 base, in that order; junction bases with no gene match: 6. Germline V gives CDR1 LNHDA, CDR2 SQIVND (reference sequence). The CDR3 DNA is TGTGCCAGTAGTATCCCCAGCGGGGGGTTCCAAGAGACCCAGTACTTC. Translation gives CASSIPSGGFQETQYF.

The V call is TRBV7-2, the J call TRBJ2-5; 9 bases agree with TRBD2. The CDR3 runs 14 residues. Unmatched junction bases numbered 9, after V lost 5 bases and J lost 8 bases. Germline-derived CDR1 and CDR2 are SGHTA and FQGNSA. In nucleotides, the CDR3 is TGTGCCAGCAGCACCCCCAGCGGGGGGAATACCCAGTACTTC. Translating it yields CASSTPSGGNTQYF.

Many counts were recorded for this clonotype. The chain employs TRBV11-2 and TRBJ2-5; TRBD2 matches at 11 bases. The CDR3 loop spans 16 amino acids. With V trimmed by 4 bases and J by 1 base, 5 bases remained unmatched. CDR1 SGHAT and CDR2 FQNNGV come from the germline V gene. The CDR3 is CASSSPLAGAQETQYF. The CDR3 DNA reads as TGTGCCAGCAGCTCCCCACTAGCGGGGGCCCAAGAGACCCAGTACTTC. Drawing the rest from reference TRBV11-2 and TRBJ2-5, the complete variable domain is EAGVAQSPRYKIIEKRQSVAFWCNPISGHATLYWYQQILGQGPKLLIQFQNNGVVDDSQLPKDRFSAERLKGVDSTLKIQPAKLEDSAVYLCASSSPLAGAQETQYFGPGTRLLVL.

CDR3 nucleotide sequence: TGTGCCACCAGTGATCCTACGGGACAGGGAAAGGGAGAGACCCAGTACTTC. This codes for CATSDPTGQGKGETQYF. The chain employs TRBV24-1 and TRBJ2-5; 9 bases align to TRBD1. There are 17 residues in the CDR3. Looked up from germline, CDR1 is KGHDR and CDR2 is SFDVKD. V shed 3 bases and J 4 bases; nucleotides not matched to a gene: 11.

This clonotype was counted many times. The chain uses TRBV11-3 and TRBJ2-4, with 8 bases identical to TRBD1. V shed 4 bases and J 6 bases; nucleotides not matched to a gene: 8. The CDR3 has 15 residues. CDR1 is SGHNT and CDR2 is YENEEA in the germline V gene. CDR3: CASSSGQGRGNIQYF. The CDR3 DNA is TGTGCCAGCAGCTCCGGACAGGGAAGGGGAAACATTCAGTACTTC.

This clonotype was recorded many times. The chain combines TRBV19 with TRBJ1-1, with D maybe TRBD1 (5 bases). Germline CDR1 and CDR2: LNHDA and SQIVND (reference sequence). This CDR3 has 15 amino acids. The V gene lost 5 bases and the J gene lost 0 bases, with 13 bases spanning the gap. CDR3 loop: CASSDGGVLNTEAFF. The CDR3 DNA follows: TGTGCCAGTAGTGACGGAGGGGTTCTGAACACTGAAGCTTTCTTT.

The chain employs TRBV4-1 and TRBJ2-2, with TRBD2 as a possible D gene (6 bases). The CDR3 is 17 residues long. Germline V CDR1 and CDR2: MGHRA, YSYEKL. Between the trimmed V and J ends, which lost 2 bases and 0 bases, there was a span of 13 bases. The CDR3 DNA sequence: TGCGCCAGCAGCCAAAGGGAGGACCCTGCGAACACCGGGGAGCTGTTTTTT. This translates into CASSQREDPANTGELFF.

V gene TRBV6-1 combines with J gene TRBJ2-7; 11 bases fit TRBD2. J lost 5 bases, V lost 2 bases, and 2 bases had no gene match. This CDR3 has 14 amino acids. Germline lookup yields CDR1 MNHNS and CDR2 SASEGT. The CDR3 sequence: CASSERLAGNEQYF. The CDR3 bases are TGTGCCAGCAGTGAACGACTAGCGGGGAACGAGCAGTACTTC.

This clonotype was recorded many times. This chain links TRBV6-5 with TRBJ2-7; D is unclear. V lost 6 bases and J lost 5, with 11 bases in between. The length of the CDR3 is 12 residues. Germline V gene lookup returns CDR1 MNHEY and CDR2 SVGAGI. The CDR3 protein is CASSTGVDEQYF. The CDR3 DNA sequence: TGTGCCAGCAGCACCGGAGTTGACGAGCAGTACTTC.

This clonotype was detected ten times or more. This chain joins TRBV10-3 and TRBJ2-7; the D gene is possibly TRBD1 (7 bases). The CDR3 spans 13 residues. V lost 1 base and J 6 bases, leaving 10 bases between the germline ends. In germline, CDR1 is ENHRY, CDR2 SYGVKD. CDR3 region: CAISEYRGGEQYF. CDR3 nucleotide sequence: TGTGCCATCAGTGAGTACAGGGGAGGCGAGCAGTACTTC.

This clonotype came up many times. The chain employs TRBV7-6 and TRBJ2-2; D gene ambiguous. The ends were cut back, 4 bases at V and 2 bases at J, with 14 bases in the middle. This CDR3 comprises 16 residues. Looked up from germline, CDR1 is SGHVS and CDR2 is FNYEAQ. In nucleotides, the CDR3 is TGTGCCAGCAGCTGGAGCCTGAAAATCAACACCGGGGAGCTGTTTTTT. Its protein is CASSWSLKINTGELFF.

This clonotype was seen repeatedly, ten times or more. The rearrangement links TRBV7-2 to TRBJ1-2; unclear D gene. Germline CDR1 and CDR2: SGHTA and FQGNSA. The CDR3 is made up of 13 amino acids. V lost 1 base and J 5 bases, leaving 8 bases between the germline ends. DNA of the CDR3: TGTGCCAGCAGCTTAGTGGGATCATATGGCTACACCTTC. Translation gives CASSLVGSYGYTF.

This clonotype was found many times. The chain joins TRBV11-3 to TRBJ2-5; 10 bases line up with TRBD2. This CDR3 is built from 15 residues. V lost 5 bases to trimming and J lost 0 bases; unmatched junction nucleotides: 3. The germline V gene encodes CDR1 SGHNT and CDR2 YENEEA. CDR3 DNA sequence: TGTGCCAGCAGCGTCGGACTAGCGGACCAAGAGACCCAGTACTTC. It specifies CASSVGLADQETQYF.

This clonotype was seen ten or more times. V and J are TRBV6-5 and TRBJ2-4; D possibly uses TRBD1 or TRBD2 (5 bases each). With 2 bases removed from V and 8 bases from J, the gap between germline ends came to 13 bases. This CDR3 contains 14 residues. Looked up from germline, CDR1 is MNHEY and CDR2 is SVGAGI. CDR3 nucleotide sequence: TGTGCCAGCAGTTACGGGACCTCTTTGGACATTCAGTACTTC. It specifies CASSYGTSLDIQYF.

In this sample, this clonotype turned up once. A much larger clone sits a single nucleotide away, making a read error possible. The conserved phenylalanine or tryptophan normally closing the CDR3 is absent here, so this likely arose from a read error. The chain links TRBV20-1 to TRBJ2-2; D might be TRBD2 (6 bases). Germline V CDR1 and CDR2: DFQATT, SNEGSKA (reference sequence). This CDR3 region has 16 residues. The V and J ends lost 3 bases and 4 bases respectively, with 18 bases between them. CDR3 sequence reads: CSASRVGGRSTGELFY. The CDR3 nucleotides are TGCAGTGCTAGCAGAGTTGGAGGGCGTTCCACCGGGGAGCTGTTTTAT.

This clonotype showed up many times. The chain employs TRBV18 and TRBJ2-5; D remains unclear. The germline V gene encodes CDR1 KGHSH and CDR2 LQKENI. The CDR3 contains 14 residues. Deletions cut 2 bases from V and 3 bases from J, with 10 bases between. CDR3: CASSPIAGEETQYF. CDR3 DNA sequence: TGTGCCAGCTCACCAATAGCTGGGGAAGAGACCCAGTACTTC.

This clonotype was picked up many times. The chain links TRBV2 to TRBJ1-1; 10 positions agree with TRBD1. Germline CDR1 SNHLY, CDR2 FYNNEI. After removal of 6 bases from V and 7 bases from J, the junction contained 17 bases not matched to a gene. CDR3 length equals 17 residues. In nucleotides, the CDR3 is TGTGCCAGCAGCGAATGGACAGGGGGGGATAGAGCGGGTGAAGCTTTCTTT. This gives the protein CASSEWTGGDRAGEAFF.

This clonotype was recorded many times. The J gene is TRBJ1-3, the V gene TRBV6-1, with D possibly being TRBD1 (5 bases). This CDR3 has 15 amino acids. Trimming left V 7 bases short and J 4 bases short, with 17 bases between. CDR1 and CDR2 (germline): MNHNS, SASEGT. The DNA of the CDR3 is TGTGCCAGCACCGTCCTCTGGGGGTCAGGAAACACCATATATTTT. Protein sequence: CASTVLWGSGNTIYF.

This chain uses TRBV12-3 or TRBV12-4 with TRBJ1-1; 8 bases match TRBD1. The V gene end was trimmed by 7 bases and the J gene end by 3 bases; junction bases not matched to a gene: 7. The CDR3 runs 14 residues. The CDR3 sequence is CASTNRGRDTEAFF. In nucleotides, the CDR3 is TGTGCCAGCACTAACAGGGGGAGAGACACTGAAGCTTTCTTT.

This clonotype showed up many times. The rearrangement joins TRBV20-1 to TRBJ1-5; tentative D call: TRBD1 (5 bases). Germline V lookup: CDR1 DFQATT, CDR2 SNEGSKA (reference sequence). The CDR3 contains 13 residues. With 1 base removed from V and 7 bases from J, the gap between germline ends came to 11 bases. The CDR3 DNA is TGCAGTGCTAGAGCGAAGTGGGACCAGCCCCAGCATTTT. It codes for CSARAKWDQPQHF.

This clonotype occurred many times. The rearrangement joins TRBV28 to TRBJ2-5; D remains unclear. CDR1 is MDHEN, CDR2 SYDVKM, per germline. The V end lost 6 bases, the J end lost 2 bases, and 10 bases lay between the germline ends. The CDR3 consists of 13 residues. The CDR3 DNA reads as TGTGCCAGCAGGCCAGTTCGACAAGAGACCCAGTACTTC. It is translated as CASRPVRQETQYF.

This clonotype was seen at least ten times. The chain is built from TRBV6-1 and TRBJ2-5; D is unclear. Per germline, CDR1 MNHNS and CDR2 SASEGT. The CDR3 contains 14 residues. Trimming removed 4 bases from V and 5 bases from J, with 14 bases in between. Here the CDR3 reads CASSVSHPRETQYF. As DNA, the CDR3 is TGTGCCAGCAGTGTGAGTCACCCGAGGGAGACCCAGTACTTC.

This clonotype appeared a single time. This may arise from a read error, as a much more abundant clone is one base away. V and J are TRBV7-4 and TRBJ2-2; D remains unclear. With 0 bases removed from V and 7 bases from J, the gap between germline ends came to 12 bases. Germline-derived CDR1 and CDR2 are SGHVT and SQSDAQ. The CDR3 sequence is 15 residues long. The CDR3 nucleotides are TGTGCCAGCAGCTTAGCAGGGCCTTACATCGGGGAGCTGTTTTTT. Translated: CASSLAGPYIGELFF.

This clonotype was observed many times. The genes are TRBV6-1 and TRBJ1-1; D is unresolved. The V and J ends lost 6 bases and 0 bases respectively, with 8 bases between them. The germline V gene encodes CDR1 MNHNS and CDR2 SASEGT. The CDR3 consists of 13 residues. The CDR3 DNA sequence: TGTGCCAGCAGGCGGAATTTGAACACTGAAGCTTTCTTT. Its protein is CASRRNLNTEAFF.

This sequence joins TRBV2 and TRBJ1-1, with D unresolved. Germline values: CDR1 SNHLY, CDR2 FYNNEI. The CDR3 consists of 15 residues. V was trimmed by 2 bases and J by 0 bases, leaving 10 bases between them. DNA for the CDR3: TGTGCCAGCAGTGAAAGTAACGCAGTGAACACTGAAGCTTTCTTT. Protein product: CASSESNAVNTEAFF.

Many counts were recorded for this clonotype. The rearrangement links TRBV2 to TRBJ1-1; D is undetermined. The germline V gene has CDR1 SNHLY and CDR2 FYNNEI. CDR3 length equals 13 residues. The V end lost 7 bases, the J end lost 0 bases, and 9 bases lay between the germline ends. This CDR3 reads CASKARLNTEAFF. The CDR3 nucleotides are TGTGCCAGCAAGGCGCGATTGAACACTGAAGCTTTCTTT. The full variable domain, its missing parts supplied by reference TRBV2 and TRBJ1-1, is EPEVTQTPSHQVTQMGQEVILRCVPISNHLYFYWYRQILGQKVEFLVSFYNNEISEKSEIFDDQFSVERPDGSNFTLKIRSTKLEDSAMYFCASKARLNTEAFFGQGTRLTVV.